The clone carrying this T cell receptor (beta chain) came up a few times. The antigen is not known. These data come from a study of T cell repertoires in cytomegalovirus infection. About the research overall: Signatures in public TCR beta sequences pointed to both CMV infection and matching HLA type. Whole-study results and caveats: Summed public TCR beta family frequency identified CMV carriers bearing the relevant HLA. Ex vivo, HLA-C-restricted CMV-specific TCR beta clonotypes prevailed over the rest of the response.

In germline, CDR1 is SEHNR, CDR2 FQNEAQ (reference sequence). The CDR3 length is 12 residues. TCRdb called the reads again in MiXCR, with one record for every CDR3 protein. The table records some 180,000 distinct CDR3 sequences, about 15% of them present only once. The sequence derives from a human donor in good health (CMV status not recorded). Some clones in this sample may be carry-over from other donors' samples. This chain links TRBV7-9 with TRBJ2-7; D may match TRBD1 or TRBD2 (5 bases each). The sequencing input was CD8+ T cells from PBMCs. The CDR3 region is CASEGSSYEQYF. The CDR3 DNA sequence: TGTGCAAGCGAGGGGAGCTCCTACGAGCAGTACTTC.